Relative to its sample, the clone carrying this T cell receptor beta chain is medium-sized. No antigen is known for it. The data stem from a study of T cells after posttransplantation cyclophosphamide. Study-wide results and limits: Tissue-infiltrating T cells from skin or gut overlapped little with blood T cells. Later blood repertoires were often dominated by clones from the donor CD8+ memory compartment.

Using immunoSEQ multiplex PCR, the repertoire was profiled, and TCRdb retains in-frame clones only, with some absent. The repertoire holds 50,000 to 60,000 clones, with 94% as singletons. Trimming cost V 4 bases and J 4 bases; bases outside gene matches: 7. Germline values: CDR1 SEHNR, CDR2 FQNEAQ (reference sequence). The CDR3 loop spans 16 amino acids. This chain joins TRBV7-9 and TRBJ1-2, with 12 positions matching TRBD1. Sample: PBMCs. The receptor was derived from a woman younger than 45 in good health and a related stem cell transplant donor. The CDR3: CASSSGTGGFSYGYTF. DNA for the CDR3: TGTGCCAGCAGCTCCGGGACAGGGGGCTTTAGCTATGGCTACACCTTC.